This is a list of T cell receptor beta chains from one sample in a study of blood T cells in healthy people across ages. TCRdb called the 5' RACE reads again in MiXCR, with one record for every CDR3 protein. Here the sample spans hundreds of thousands of distinct CDR3 sequences, around 36% being singletons. Sequenced sample: blood. All receptors derive from a young man in good health. Both conserved end residues are part of each CDR3. Fields, in order: clone size, J gene, V gene, D gene, CDR3 DNA, CDR3 protein. The D gene is left open where the match is weak. Clone size appears in some rows only: once, few, many, or a class for an expanded clone.

>many|TRBJ2-5|TRBV9|-
TGTGCCAGCAGCGTAGGAATCGTTACTACCGAAGGAGAGACCCAGTACTTC
CASSVGIVTTEGETQYF
>few|TRBJ2-2|TRBV7-7|-
TGTGCCAGCAGCCTAGCGTCGGGGGAGCTGTTTTTT
CASSLASGELFF
>-|TRBJ2-7|TRBV7-9|-
TGTGCCAGCAGCGGCGGAAAGGGCGAGCAGTACTTC
CASSGGKGEQYF
>-|TRBJ2-7|TRBV5-1|TRBD1
TGCGCCAGCAGCCCGGACAGGGTGTTCCACGAGCAGTACTTC
CASSPDRVFHEQYF
>-|TRBJ2-2|TRBV9|-
TGTGCCAGCAGCGGGAACACCGGGGAGCTGTTTTTT
CASSGNTGELFF
>few|TRBJ1-5|TRBV12-3/TRBV12-4|-
TGTGCCAGCAGCCCCTTGGGCGGGCTTATCAATCAGCCCCAGCATTTT
CASSPLGGLINQPQHF
>few|TRBJ1-2|TRBV20-1|-
TGCAGTGCTAGTCCCTCCCACAGCTATGGCTACACCTTC
CSASPSHSYGYTF
>few|TRBJ1-2|TRBV20-1|-
TGCAGTGCCTTGGAGGGGAACTATGGCTACACCTTC
CSALEGNYGYTF
>-|TRBJ2-1|TRBV7-8|-
TGTGCCAGCAGCGCCGGGGCAAACCCCCACAATGAGCAGTTCTTC
CASSAGANPHNEQFF
>-|TRBJ1-2|TRBV27|-
TGTGCCAGCAGACACCCCGGGGCTGATTATGGCTACACCTTC
CASRHPGADYGYTF
>few|TRBJ2-1|TRBV9|TRBD1
TGTGCCAGCAGCGAAAGTAGCAGGGACAGACCCTACAATGAGCAGTTCTTC
CASSESSRDRPYNEQFF
>few|TRBJ1-1|TRBV7-2|-
TGTGCCAGCAGCCCACGTACAGGGCTGAACACTGAAGCTTTCTTT
CASSPRTGLNTEAFF
>few|TRBJ1-6|TRBV27|-
TGTGCCAGCAGGTCCGGACAGTTCAATTCACCCCTCCACTTT
CASRSGQFNSPLHF
>few|TRBJ1-1|TRBV6-2/TRBV6-3|-
TGTGCCAGCAGTTACGGGGGAATGAACACTGAAGCTTTCTTT
CASSYGGMNTEAFF
>-|TRBJ2-1|TRBV5-1|TRBD2
TGCGCCAGCAGGCTGGGACTAGATTACAATGAGCAGTTCTTC
CASRLGLDYNEQFF
>few|TRBJ2-7|TRBV7-9|TRBD1
TGTGCCAGCAGCAACCTGACAGGGGTAGTGCACGAGCAGTACTTC
CASSNLTGVVHEQYF
>few|TRBJ2-3|TRBV7-2|TRBD2
TGTGCCAGCAGCAGGACTAGATCAGATACGCAGTATTTT
CASSRTRSDTQYF
>-|TRBJ1-2|TRBV29-1|-
TGCAGCGTGGACCCTACGGCTTCCTTTAACTATGGCTACACCTTC
CSVDPTASFNYGYTF
>-|TRBJ1-1|TRBV30|-
TGTGCCTGGGTTAATGGGGTGTTCACTGAAGCTTTCTTT
CAWVNGVFTEAFF
>many|TRBJ2-7|TRBV12-3/TRBV12-4|-
TGTGCCAGCAGGACTGGGGGGTCCCCACTCTACGAGCAGTACTTC
CASRTGGSPLYEQYF
>few|TRBJ1-2|TRBV30|TRBD1
TGTGCCTGGATTACTTGGGCAGGGGGCTCCTATGGCTACACCTTC
CAWITWAGGSYGYTF
>-|TRBJ1-1|TRBV7-2|-
TGTGCCAGCAGCTTAGCGTGGGGGGTGAACACTGAAGCTTTCTTT
CASSLAWGVNTEAFF
>few|TRBJ2-7|TRBV6-6|-
TGTGCCAGCAATCCTCGTCGGGACAACTCCTACGAGCAGTACTTC
CASNPRRDNSYEQYF
>few|TRBJ1-2|TRBV7-2|TRBD1
TGTGCCAGCAGCTCCGGGACAGGGCTATTCTATGGCTACACCTTC
CASSSGTGLFYGYTF
>few|TRBJ2-1|TRBV7-9|-
TGTGCCATTGACAGGTACAATGAGCAGTTCTTC
CAIDRYNEQFF
>few|TRBJ1-1|TRBV7-9|-
TGTGCCAGCAGCTCAGGTCCAGGCTATAACACTGAAGCTTTCTTT
CASSSGPGYNTEAFF
>-|TRBJ2-1|TRBV6-5|-
TGTGCCAGCAAACGGGACCTATACAATGAGCAGTTCTTC
CASKRDLYNEQFF
>few|TRBJ2-1|TRBV20-1|TRBD1
TGCAGTGAAACGACAGGGGGAAGTAATGAGCAGTTCTTC
CSETTGGSNEQFF
>few|TRBJ2-3|TRBV12-5|TRBD2
TGTGCTAGTGGTTTGCCTCTGGGGGGGGACGGATCTAGCACAGATACGCAGTATTTT
CASGLPLGGDGSSTDTQYF
>-|TRBJ1-1|TRBV6-2/TRBV6-3|-
TGTGCCACGCAGGGGCGGCCGAACACTGAAGCTTTCTTT
CATQGRPNTEAFF